These T cell receptor beta chains were read from a single sample in a study of blood T cells in healthy people across ages. Each CDR3 protein gets one entry after TCRdb re-called the 5' RACE reads with MiXCR. The top ten hold under 30% of the sample, which has fewer than 700,000 distinct CDR3 sequences, 47% seen once. The sequenced sample was blood. The receptors shown here come from an older man in good health. Both conserved end residues are trimmed from each CDR3.

J | V | CDR3
TRBJ2-7 | TRBV12-3/TRBV12-4 | ASSPTQGFGYEQY
TRBJ1-1 | TRBV10-3 | AISDMGMNTEAF
TRBJ2-2 | TRBV29-1 | SGGGGNTGELF
TRBJ2-5 | TRBV15 | ATSRELEIGRQTQY
TRBJ2-3 | TRBV7-9 | ASSLVEGARDTQY
TRBJ2-7 | TRBV18 | ASSPTGNEQY
TRBJ2-5 | TRBV9 | ASSVGHQQETQY
TRBJ2-7 | TRBV3-1 | ASSLSGGGALKQY
TRBJ2-5 | TRBV28 | AISFEETQY
TRBJ2-4 | TRBV20-1 | SARPLAGDREQY
TRBJ2-1 | TRBV28 | ASTLGQPHEQF
TRBJ2-6 | TRBV29-1 | SVSPSGANVLT
TRBJ2-1 | TRBV20-1 | SARLSGRFLEQF
TRBJ2-3 | TRBV4-3 | ASSQDSRGLDTQY
TRBJ1-6 | TRBV9 | ASSASGREVNSPLH
TRBJ1-2 | TRBV7-9 | ASSSLMEDRNYGYT
TRBJ2-5 | TRBV29-1 | SVEDRDRGEETQY
TRBJ2-1 | TRBV7-2 | ASSPSWARRGEQF
TRBJ1-6 | TRBV27 | ASSSKTLLRVNSPLH
TRBJ2-1 | TRBV6-5 | ASSDKGGSEQF
TRBJ2-5 | TRBV7-2 | ASTNRDRETQY
TRBJ2-1 | TRBV5-1 | ASSLMSLSSYNEQF
TRBJ2-5 | TRBV7-9 | ASSYSHRRSSAQETQY
TRBJ1-2 | TRBV6-5 | ASSSQGARAGYT
TRBJ2-5 | TRBV5-1 | ASSLSLATRETQY
TRBJ1-6 | TRBV25-1 | ASSENYSPLH
TRBJ2-5 | TRBV5-1 | ASRKEAVDNNEQY
TRBJ2-7 | TRBV13 | ASSDKRRLTSYEQY
TRBJ2-1 | TRBV5-4 | ASSMGLAGASNEQF
TRBJ2-7 | TRBV6-2/TRBV6-3 | ASSDVRTSYPEQY
TRBJ1-6 | TRBV29-1 | SVGDLFRDAYNSPLH
TRBJ1-2 | TRBV10-3 | AIRKGEFYGYT
TRBJ2-1 | TRBV20-1 | SAPPGTPYNEQF
TRBJ2-5 | TRBV29-1 | SVSRVVKETQY
TRBJ1-1 | TRBV6-6 | ASSYSSEAF
TRBJ2-7 | TRBV7-9 | ASSHRQGISYEQY
TRBJ2-1 | TRBV18 | ASSPGQGLGNEQF
TRBJ2-3 | TRBV29-1 | SVAPGGHGTDTQY
TRBJ2-7 | TRBV9 | ASSVGLAGGVREQY
TRBJ2-1 | TRBV5-5 | ASSLRGGRPSGQTYNEQF
TRBJ2-2 | TRBV20-1 | SARLYGLAVNTGELF
TRBJ2-7 | TRBV27 | ASSYSRQYEQY
TRBJ1-4 | TRBV18 | ASSPRTGEKLF
TRBJ2-1 | TRBV10-3 | AISESQGGVKNEQF
TRBJ2-3 | TRBV6-1 | ASSEEGTDTQY
TRBJ2-7 | TRBV20-1 | SARDDRGSNEQY
TRBJ2-3 | TRBV20-1 | SARGPTRADTQY
TRBJ2-7 | TRBV6-6 | ASSSQLYEQY
TRBJ1-4 | TRBV7-9 | ASSFTGGVGEKLF
TRBJ2-1 | TRBV28 | ASSWGRGAATEQF
TRBJ2-1 | TRBV20-1 | SALPGLEIYNEQF
TRBJ2-3 | TRBV7-9 | ASRHRTNTDTQY
TRBJ2-3 | TRBV7-2 | ASSLDRYTDTQY
TRBJ1-2 | TRBV20-1 | SARVRNLNYGYT
TRBJ2-5 | TRBV11-2 | ASSLNPELAETQY
TRBJ1-2 | TRBV6-5 | ASSLPGQGNYGYT
TRBJ2-7 | TRBV6-6 | ASSYLGDGGKY
TRBJ2-7 | TRBV7-8 | ASSLGDRGVWSYEQY
TRBJ2-5 | TRBV9 | ASSPGVAEETQY
TRBJ2-3 | TRBV5-5 | ASSQGTGRDTQY